One and the same sample provided the 4 T cell receptor beta chains below, sequenced in a study of cytomegalovirus exposure and HLA in healthy donors (dated by TCRdb to 2016 to 2017). Library creation used the immunoSEQ multiplex PCR assay. TCRdb holds this immuneACCESS table with in-frame rearrangements only. Some clones are missing; in checked studies, unresolved V genes explain under half, and the rest has no known cause. The sample has approximately 98,000 clones on record, roughly 84% of them singletons. Around 3.1% of the sample goes to the ten largest clones. The sequencing sample was made of PBMCs. The source is a woman in her late teens or twenties in good health and CMV-seronegative.

The rearrangement uses TRBV7-6 and TRBJ2-5; TRBD1 is a possible D gene (6 bases). Germline lookup yields CDR1 SGHVS and CDR2 FNYEAQ. The germline V and J ends were trimmed by 5 bases and 4 bases, with 11 bases remaining between them. This CDR3 spans 13 amino acids. Here the CDR3 reads CASSPRDTETQYF. In DNA form, the CDR3 reads TGTGCCAGCAGCCCCCGGGACACAGAGACCCAGTACTTC.

The J gene is TRBJ2-7, the V gene TRBV7-9, with 11 bases lining up with TRBD1. Germline V gene sequence: CDR1 SEHNR, CDR2 FQNEAQ (reference sequence). The CDR3 runs 16 residues. The trim removed 4 bases at V and 7 bases at J, leaving 12 bases unmatched. The CDR3 DNA is TGTGCCAGCAGCTCTCCGACGGACAGGGGGCTAACTGAGCAGTACTTC. Protein sequence: CASSSPTDRGLTEQYF.

The chain joins TRBV25-1 to TRBJ2-5, with 11 bases that match TRBD1. Germline V gene lookup returns CDR1 MGHDK and CDR2 SYGVNS. The J segment lost 2 bases and the V segment lost 3 bases, leaving 5 bases of the junction unmatched. This CDR3 spans 16 amino acids. CDR3 region: CASSDTGTGGQETQYF. The CDR3 DNA follows: TGTGCCAGCAGTGATACCGGGACAGGGGGGCAAGAGACCCAGTACTTC.

This sequence joins TRBV6-1 and TRBJ1-5; D might be TRBD1 (5 bases). Germline CDR1 MNHNS, CDR2 SASEGT. Trimming left V 0 bases short and J 7 bases short, with 13 bases between. The CDR3 is 15 residues long. The CDR3 spells CASSEAGLGEQPQHF. The CDR3, as DNA: TGTGCCAGCAGTGAAGCGGGTCTAGGGGAACAGCCCCAGCATTTT.